This entry describes one TCR beta chain. This clonotype was recorded a few times. This clone's antigen is unknown. Base qualities are not at hand, and no much larger clone is one base apart. This entry is derived from a study of identical twins (TCRdb year 2016). Notes on the research overall: To test whether fetal clonotypes persist, this study deep-sequenced TCR alpha and beta repertoires from monozygotic twins, from unrelated adults of various ages, and from cord blood. To rule out contamination, the twin experiments were replicated at different times with different library preparation protocols.

Library preparation employed 5' RACE. The sequencer listed for this sample is Illumina HiSeq 2000. Template switching introduced a universal primer binding site; the final cDNA contained a unique molecular identifier, enabling accurate counting of TCR cDNA molecules. First-strand cDNA for TCR alpha and beta chains was synthesized from specific primers in the conserved constant-segment region. To control for contamination, every cDNA library was double barcoded, receiving both a SMART-Mk sample barcode and Illumina barcodes. Two successive PCR steps introduced TruSeq adapter sequences along with Illumina sample barcodes. TCR alpha and beta cDNA libraries were sequenced on the Illumina HiSeq platform with custom primers. The original methods were these. MiGEC was used to process raw reads and extract unique molecular identifiers, and MiXCR was used to find CDR3 positions. Recombination models were inferred per individual with the repgenHMM and IGoR tools using an EM algorithm. The tcR package in R was used for shared clonotype analysis, with sharing normalized by the product of cloneset sizes. Out-of-frame nonproductive sequences were analyzed to study raw recombination free of thymic and clonal selection effects. Using fastp trimming at Q25 and MiXCR clonotype assembly, TCRdb reanalyzed the public sequencing data and kept in-frame beta chains. Rows are unified per CDR3 protein, each entry keeping the most common DNA and genes. TCRdb, rather than the study authors, made the V and J calls. The sample yields about 790,000 distinct CDR3 sequences; 15% to 20% were counted once. Around 13% of the sample is held by the ten biggest clonotypes.

Study-wide conclusions, independent of this receptor: A weaker excess of twin sharing was found in beta out-of-frame sequences because the signal-to-noise ratio was lowered by fewer shared sequences. Compared with coincidental sharing between unrelated individuals, out-of-frame TCR alpha sequences shared between twins had an excess of sequences with low generation probability. Because the same donors could not be followed over many years, conclusions were based on cross-sectional statistical analysis. Out-of-frame TCR alpha sharing in monozygotic twins was systematically underestimated by recombination models, whereas sharing between unrelated individuals was in agreement with the recombination models. Zero-insertion analyses could be partly confounded by invariant T cells such as MAIT and iNKT, though diverse VJ usage argued against such confounding for most clonotypes. Abundant cord blood beta clonotypes had fewer insertions, young adult naive repertoires showed a similar but weaker trend, and memory repertoires showed no such trend.

Every donor in the study was a healthy Caucasian. The twin cohort comprised three pairs of female monozygotic twins, all aged roughly 18 to 30 years. Peripheral blood mononuclear cells were used as the source from which RNA for TCR libraries was isolated. V was cut back by 5 bases and J by 0 bases, leaving a gap of 17 bases between them. CDR1 and CDR2, looked up from the germline V gene, are SQVTM and ANQGSEA. Reading from cysteine to phenylalanine, the CDR3 counts 16 amino acids. Just the 48-base CDR3 DNA is kept, in frame starting at base 1. This sample also belongs to another study, concerning T cells expressing NK-cell markers. The second publication reports: Three sorted T-cell subsets (CD3+CD56+NKG2C+, CD3+CD56+NKG2C- and CD3+CD56-NKG2C+) from fewer than 10 donors had their TCR beta-chain repertoires profiled. Seven of the eight sequenced donors were HCMV-seropositive and one was HCMV-seronegative. In several experiments an anti-gammadeltaTCR antibody was added to restrict sorting to alphabetaTCR-expressing T cells. In several donors, the dominant CD3+CD56+NKG2C+ clonotypes were among the top 10 CD8+ clonotypes and accounted for 1.0-7.0% of CD8+ T cells. Those dominant clonotypes were again the most abundant among CD3+CD56-NKG2C+ cells in a handful of donors, at about 28.3-65%. Whether the expanded NKG2C-expressing T cell clones were specific for HCMV antigens was left unclear. The study sequenced eight donors, all healthy volunteers chosen at random: three men and five women. To determine HCMV serostatus, a commercial ELISA kit was used to detect HCMV-specific IgG in serum. For about 6 donors, bulk peripheral blood T-cell repertoires were additionally sequenced from unsorted PBMC. MIGEC was used to demultiplex reads and group reads by UMI, and MiTCR was used to assemble and quantify clonotypes. Only TCR cDNA sequences supported by at least two reads were kept to exclude erroneous sequences. Downstream repertoire analysis used the tcR package, and clonotypes were matched across fractions by CDR3 nucleotide sequence plus V segment. Antigen specificity was annotated against VDJdb with VDJmatch, allowing one amino acid substitution in CDR3.

The TCR sequence derives from a woman under 30 in good health. The sequencing input was PBMCs. The chain employs TRBV29-1 and TRBJ2-1; no D gene call is confident. The CDR3 loop reads CSVPSWVLGSYNEQFF. The DNA sequence is as follows: TGCAGCGTTCCCAGTTGGGTTCTGGGCTCCTACAATGAGCAGTTCTTC.